Each of the 14 T cell receptor beta chains below was sequenced from the same sample in a study of cytomegalovirus exposure and HLA in healthy donors (dated by TCRdb to 2015 to 2018). The library was prepared using the immunoSEQ multiplex PCR assay. For the multiplex PCR, a mixture combining 60 forward primers for TCR Vbeta segments and 13 reverse primers for TCR Jbeta segments was used. TCRdb limited this immuneACCESS table to in-frame rearrangements with V and J called. A share of clones is missing; checked studies link under half to unresolved V genes, and the rest is unexplained. The table for this sample lists fewer than 200,000 clones; less than 85% of them were counted only once. Together, the top ten hold roughly 1.4% of the sample. Source material: PBMCs. These receptors were taken from a man in his 60s in good health and CMV-seronegative.

The chain recombines TRBV19 with TRBJ1-4; D is perhaps TRBD1 (5 bases). In germline, CDR1 is LNHDA, CDR2 SQIVND (reference sequence). This CDR3 has 14 amino acids. V dropped 5 bases and J dropped 7 bases, with 14 bases sitting between them. The CDR3 spells CASSVQARIEKLFF. CDR3 sequence (DNA): TGTGCCAGTAGTGTACAGGCCCGTATTGAAAAACTGTTTTTT.

This chain joins TRBV10-1 and TRBJ2-2, with 10 bases fitting TRBD2. This CDR3 has 14 amino acids. With V trimmed by 10 bases and J by 7 bases, 9 bases remained unmatched. Per the germline V gene, CDR1 is WNHNN and CDR2 is SYGVQD (reference sequence). The CDR3 coding sequence is TGCGCCACCTGTCAGCGGGAGGGGGTCGGGGAGCTGTTTTTT. This sequence encodes CATCQREGVGELFF.

The V gene is TRBV6-1, the J gene TRBJ2-7; 7 positions match TRBD2. The CDR3 consists of 15 residues. The germline V gene encodes CDR1 MNHNS and CDR2 SASEGT. The V and J ends lost 6 bases and 5 bases, in that order; junction bases with no gene match: 13. The CDR3 DNA sequence: TGTGCCAGCAGCCCCTTCGGGGGAGGGCCACACGAGCAGTACTTC. Translated, it gives CASSPFGGGPHEQYF.

The chain uses TRBV28 and TRBJ2-7, with D unresolved. The CDR3 contains 13 residues. Per germline, CDR1 MDHEN and CDR2 SYDVKM. Trimming took 5 bases from V and 1 from J, leaving 9 bases between them. CDR3 residues: CASSAPISYEQYF. The CDR3 nucleotides are TGTGCCAGCAGTGCGCCGATTTCCTACGAGCAGTACTTC.

The count of this clone is one. This chain connects TRBV27 to TRBJ2-3; D is unclear. The CDR3 consists of 12 residues. Per the germline V gene, CDR1 is MNHEY and CDR2 is SMNVEV (reference sequence). Trimming cost V 5 bases and J 2 bases, with 5 bases left between them. As DNA, the CDR3 is TGTGCCAGCAGTAAATACACAGATACGCAGTATTTT. Residues: CASSKYTDTQYF.

This clone occurred once. The gene calls are TRBV28 and TRBJ1-5; D is ambiguous. V was pared by 1 base and J by 2 bases, with 9 bases between. The V gene's germline CDR1 is MDHEN and CDR2 SYDVKM. This CDR3 comprises 15 residues. For the CDR3, the DNA is TGTGCCAGCAGTTTATATGTCCAGGGCAATCAGCCCCAGCATTTT. The encoded protein is CASSLYVQGNQPQHF. Filled out from reference TRBV28 and TRBJ1-5, the complete variable domain reads DVKVTQSSRYLVKRTGEKVFLECVQDMDHENMFWYRQDPGLGLRLIYFSYDVKMKEKGDIPEGYSVSREKKERFSLILESASTNQTSMYLCASSLYVQGNQPQHFGDGTRLSIL.

Of note for this clone: One end of the junction fails to match germline, which may point to a read error. This chain joins TRBV7-9 and TRBJ2-7, with a tentative D call TRBD2 (5 bases). The germline V gene encodes CDR1 SEHNR and CDR2 FQNEAQ (reference sequence). This CDR3 spans 15 amino acids. The CDR3 region is CSSSLGWESSYEQYF. Written as DNA, the CDR3 is TGTTCCAGCAGCTTGGGATGGGAGAGCTCCTACGAGCAGTACTTC.

This sequence joins TRBV19 and TRBJ2-1, with 8 bases matching TRBD2. This CDR3 contains 15 residues. V trimming: 5 bases; J trimming: 4 bases; junction bases outside the gene matches: 7. Germline V CDR1 and CDR2: LNHDA, SQIVND (reference sequence). CDR3 in DNA: TGTGCCAGTAGTCCGATAGCGGGGCTATACAATGAGCAGTTCTTC. Translated, it gives CASSPIAGLYNEQFF.

Only one count was recorded for this clone. CDR3 residues: CASSYWGQGGVYEQYF. The CDR3 DNA follows: TGTGCCAGCAGTTACTGGGGACAGGGAGGGGTTTACGAGCAGTACTTC. The chain carries TRBV6-5 and TRBJ2-5; 9 bases align to TRBD1. The DNA end is a closer match to TRBJ2-7, so the J assignment may be wrong. The CDR3 covers 16 residues. Per germline, CDR1 MNHEY and CDR2 SVGAGI.

The chain employs TRBV19 and TRBJ1-4, with 8 bases lining up with TRBD1. This CDR3 contains 15 residues. The trim removed 5 bases at V and 5 bases at J, leaving 7 bases unmatched. The V gene's germline CDR1 is LNHDA and CDR2 SQIVND (reference sequence). The CDR3 DNA follows: TGTGCCAGTAGTCAACTACAGGGGGGGAATGAAAAACTGTTTTTT. Amino acid sequence: CASSQLQGGNEKLFF.

Of note for this clone: The junction departs from the called germline gene at one end, perhaps through a read error. The V and J genes are TRBV11-1 and TRBJ1-6, with D unresolved. The CDR3 runs 14 residues. The germline V gene encodes CDR1 SGHAT and CDR2 FQDESV (reference sequence). CDR3 nucleotide sequence: TGTGCCAGCAGCTTATCATCTAGAGGAACACCCATCCACTTT. This translates into CASSLSSRGTPIHF.

The chain is built from TRBV14 and TRBJ1-1, with 7 bases fitting TRBD1. Germline assignment: CDR1 SGHDN and CDR2 FVKESK. J gave up 1 base and V 1 base, and 3 bases lay outside the gene matches. The CDR3 covers 15 residues. Written as DNA, the CDR3 is TGTGCCAGCAGCCAAGTCACAGGGGCGAACACTGAAGCTTTCTTT. It codes for CASSQVTGANTEAFF.

The chain combines TRBV28 with TRBJ2-5, with 9 bases that match TRBD1. The CDR3 extends over 15 amino acids. In germline, CDR1 is MDHEN, CDR2 SYDVKM. Trimming at V came to 5 bases and at J to 5 bases, leaving 9 bases not matched to a gene. The CDR3 coding sequence is TGTGCCAGCAGTCCCGGGGCGGGGACAGGGGAGACCCAGTACTTC. Its protein is CASSPGAGTGETQYF.

The chain is built from TRBV6-7 and TRBJ1-2; 7 nucleotides line up with TRBD1. TRBV6-7 is given ORF status, its function remaining uncertain. J gave up 3 bases and V 2 bases, and 9 bases lay outside the gene matches. This CDR3 has 16 residues. The CDR3 region has the DNA TGTGCCAGCAGTTACAGGCAGGGGGAGATTGACTATGGCTACACCTTC. Translated, it gives CASSYRQGEIDYGYTF.